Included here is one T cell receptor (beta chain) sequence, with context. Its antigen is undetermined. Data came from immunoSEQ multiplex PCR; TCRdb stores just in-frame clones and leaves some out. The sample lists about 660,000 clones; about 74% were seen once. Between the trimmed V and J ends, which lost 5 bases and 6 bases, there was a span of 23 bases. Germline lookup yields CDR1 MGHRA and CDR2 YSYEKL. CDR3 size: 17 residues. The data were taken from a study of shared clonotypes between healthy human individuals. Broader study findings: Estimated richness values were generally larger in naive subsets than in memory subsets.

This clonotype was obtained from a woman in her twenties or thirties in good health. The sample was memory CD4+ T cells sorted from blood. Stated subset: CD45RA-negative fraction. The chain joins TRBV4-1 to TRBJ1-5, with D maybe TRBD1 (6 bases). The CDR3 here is CASSFRPPQGGLQPQHF. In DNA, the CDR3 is TGCGCCAGCAGCTTTCGGCCACCACAGGGCGGGCTTCAGCCCCAGCATTTT.